This T cell receptor beta chain comes out of a study of graft-versus-host responses after intestinal transplantation. The wider study: Each recipient received anti-thymocyte globulin induction, then tacrolimus and steroids for approximately three years.

Between the trimmed V and J ends, which lost 2 bases and 3 bases, there was a span of 11 bases. The V gene's germline CDR1 is MNHEY and CDR2 SMNVEV (reference sequence). The CDR3 extends over 14 amino acids. A note on this clone: Its specificity is unknown.

TCRdb's table, derived via immunoSEQ multiplex PCR, lists solely in-frame clones and lacks some. The top ten hold around 0.49% of the sample, which has about 93,000 clones, 90% to 95% seen once. Findings of the study overall: GvH clones were found in recipient marrow; some appeared first in ileum or blood. Within the allografts of patients who had graft-donor T cell macrochimerism, graft-versus-host to host-versus-graft clonal ratios were high. GvH clone levels peaked in circulation, and this peak was associated with early post-transplant HvG declines.

This sample comprised unstimulated CD8+ T cells sorted from spleen or lymph node cells, obtained before intestinal transplant. The chain recombines TRBV27 with TRBJ2-7; D perhaps matches TRBD1 (5 bases). This receptor was obtained from a human donor who received an intestinal transplant. CDR3 loop: CASSLQGLGYEQYF. CDR3 sequence (DNA): TGTGCCAGCAGTTTACAGGGTCTGGGCTACGAGCAGTACTTC.